This TCR beta chain was identified during a study of blood T cell repertoires in COVID-19 (TCRdb year 2020). Some background on the complete study: The collaborator samples originated in the United States, Italy and Spain and spanned the acute and convalescent phases of COVID-19. The material from the prospective study consisted of cDNA or gDNA derived from T cells, B-cell-depleted T cells, or PBMCs. The dataset comprised deeply sampled blood TCRbeta repertoires from subjects exposed to, actively infected with, or recovered from COVID-19. The repertoires were made available in a free public database intended to serve as a resource for research on the immune response to SARS-CoV-2. Samples came from the ongoing ImmuneRACE study (first 160 participants) plus 1,254 subjects from 6 global collaborators. The sample metadata nearly always contained a de-identified subject ID, COVID-19 status, age in years and sex. Where available, HLA class I and class II types were obtained from metadata supplied by the sample provider rather than from assay-based typing.

Notes on this clone: No cognate antigen has been identified for it. One base away there is no much larger clone; base qualities are not given.

The immunoSEQ Assay, a bias-controlled multiplex PCR, was used to amplify TCRbeta CDR3 regions from genomic DNA. As for how the authors treated the data: The number of nucleated cells in each sample was estimated by amplification of reference gene primers within the assay. To quantify the absolute abundance of each unique TCRbeta CDR3 rearrangement, sequence reads were collapsed and filtered. For each sample, productive Simpson clonality was calculated by taking the square root of Simpson's diversity index across productive rearrangements. The table was pulled from immuneACCESS by TCRdb, which kept in-frame rearrangements only. Such tables lose some clones; where checked, under half of the loss comes from unresolved V genes, and the rest has no known cause. Clone size and V and J calls were adopted from that table, with D and trimming inferred from the DNA. The sample records about 210,000 clones, approximately 88% of which are singletons. The ten largest clones represent 2% to 2.5% of the sample.

Enrolling through a virtual design, the prospective study's participants ranged in age from roughly 18 to 90 years and lived across 20 to 30 United States geographic areas. To assign participants to cohorts, the prospective study relied on clinical history that participants themselves reported in a screening survey and a study questionnaire. Each participant in the prospective study had whole blood, serum and a nasopharyngeal or oropharyngeal swab collected by mobile phlebotomists. Prospective study participants could optionally give additional blood draws and questionnaires over an approximately 2-month period. Before DNA extraction, blood samples from the prospective study were shipped at room temperature or frozen. Study-level results and caveats: The amount of clinical and demographic metadata varied by source and participant and was provided uncurated.

Sequencing was done on a sample of PBMCs or T cells enriched from blood (not recorded which). The sequence was collected from a woman aged 40 to 50 with acute COVID-19.

For the CDR3, the sequence is CASSYKGSRDGYGYTF. The DNA reads TGTGCCAGCAGTTACAAGGGTTCCCGGGATGGCTATGGCTACACCTTC. The V and J genes are TRBV6-5 and TRBJ1-2; the D gene identity is not certain. Sequences MNHEY (CDR1) and SVGAGI (CDR2) are obtained from the germline V gene. From cysteine to phenylalanine, the CDR3 is 16 amino acids long. The DNA shown is the 48-base CDR3, in frame from base 1. V gives up 2 bases and J gives up 4 bases, and the segment between their germline ends measures 17 bases.